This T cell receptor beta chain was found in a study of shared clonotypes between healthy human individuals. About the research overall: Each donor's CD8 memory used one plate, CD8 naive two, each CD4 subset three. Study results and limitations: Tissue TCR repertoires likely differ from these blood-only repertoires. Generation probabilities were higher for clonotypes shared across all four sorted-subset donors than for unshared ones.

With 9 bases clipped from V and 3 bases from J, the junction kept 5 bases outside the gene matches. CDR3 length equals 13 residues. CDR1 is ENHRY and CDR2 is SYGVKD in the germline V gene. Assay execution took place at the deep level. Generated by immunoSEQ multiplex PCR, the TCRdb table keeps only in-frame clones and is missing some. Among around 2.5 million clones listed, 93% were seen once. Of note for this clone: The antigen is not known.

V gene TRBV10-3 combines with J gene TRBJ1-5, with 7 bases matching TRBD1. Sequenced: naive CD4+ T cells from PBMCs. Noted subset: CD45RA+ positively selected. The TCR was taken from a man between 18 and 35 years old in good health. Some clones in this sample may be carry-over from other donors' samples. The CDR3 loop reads CAIKQGINQPQHF. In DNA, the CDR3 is TGTGCCATAAAACAGGGGATCAATCAGCCCCAGCATTTT.